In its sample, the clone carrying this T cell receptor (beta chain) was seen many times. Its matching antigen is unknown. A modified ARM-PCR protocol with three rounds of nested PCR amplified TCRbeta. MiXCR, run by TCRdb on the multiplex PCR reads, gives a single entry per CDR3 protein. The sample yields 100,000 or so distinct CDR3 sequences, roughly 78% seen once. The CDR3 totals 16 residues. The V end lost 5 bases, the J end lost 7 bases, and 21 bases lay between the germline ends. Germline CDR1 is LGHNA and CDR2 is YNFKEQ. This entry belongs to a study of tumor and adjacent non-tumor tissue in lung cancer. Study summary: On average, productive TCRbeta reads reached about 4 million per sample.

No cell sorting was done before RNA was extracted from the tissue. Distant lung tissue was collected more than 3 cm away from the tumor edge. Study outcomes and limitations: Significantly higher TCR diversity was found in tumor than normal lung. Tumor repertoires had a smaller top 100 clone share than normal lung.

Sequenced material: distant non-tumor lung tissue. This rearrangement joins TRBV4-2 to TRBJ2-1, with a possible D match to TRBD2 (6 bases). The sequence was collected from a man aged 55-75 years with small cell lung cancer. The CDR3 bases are TGTGCCAGCAGCGTTCGACTAGGTAGGATCCGGAATGAGCAGTTCTTC. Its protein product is CASSVRLGRIRNEQFF.